The 22 T cell receptor beta chains below were found in one sample sequenced in a study of vaccination and CD4 T cells after COVID-19. The treatment denotes: roughly 10-day PBMC culture with coronavirus spike peptide pools or control peptides (ViraFEST assay). Sequencing of DNA taken from cultured CD4+ T cells relied on the Oncomine TCR Beta short-read assay. MiXCR, run by TCRdb on the PCR reads, gives a single entry per CDR3 protein. In the table there are approximately 15,000 distinct CDR3 sequences, around 30% of which are singletons. These TCRs' antigens remain unknown. The sample consisted of cultured CD4+ T cells from blood. These receptors were taken from a human donor with COVID-19.

This clonotype was detected only a few times. The chain joins TRBV9 to TRBJ1-6; no clear D. Germline V gives CDR1 SGDLS, CDR2 YYNGEE. Trimming left V 1 base short and J 9 bases short, with 5 bases between. CDR3 length equals 12 residues. CDR3 sequence (DNA): TGTGCCAGCAGCGTAAATGGTTCACCCCTCCACTTT. Translating it yields CASSVNGSPLHF.

V and J are TRBV7-2 and TRBJ2-7; 9 bases align to TRBD2. J lost 2 bases, V lost 2 bases, and 4 bases had no gene match. This CDR3 is built from 15 residues. CDR1 SGHTA and CDR2 FQGNSA come from the germline V gene. CDR3 region: CASSLRLAGPYEQYF. The CDR3 coding sequence is TGTGCCAGCAGCTTAAGGCTAGCGGGGCCCTACGAGCAGTACTTC.

The chain recombines TRBV25-1 with TRBJ1-2, with TRBD1 as a possible D gene (6 bases). This CDR3 contains 17 residues. CDR1 and CDR2 (germline): MGHDK, SYGVNS. V shed 7 bases and J shed 1 base, with 22 bases lying between them. CDR3 region: CASTAGGGGGGNYGYTF. For the CDR3, the DNA is TGTGCCAGCACCGCCGGTGGGGGGGGAGGGGGTAACTATGGCTACACCTTC.

This clonotype appeared a few times. The genes are TRBV28 and TRBJ2-2; maybe TRBD1 (6 bases). Between the trimmed V and J ends, which lost 3 bases and 2 bases, there was a span of 10 bases. The germline V gene encodes CDR1 MDHEN and CDR2 SYDVKM. The CDR3 loop spans 15 amino acids. CDR3 residues: CASSFDRRNTGELFF. The CDR3 bases are TGTGCCAGCAGTTTCGACAGGAGAAACACCGGGGAGCTGTTTTTT.

The rearrangement links TRBV5-4 to TRBJ1-6; D may be TRBD1 (5 bases). The V end lost 0 bases, the J end lost 7 bases, and 8 bases lay between the germline ends. There are 14 residues in the CDR3. CDR1 is SGHNT, CDR2 YYREEE, per germline (reference sequence). In DNA form, the CDR3 reads TGTGCCAGCAGCTTGGAGTCAGGGAATTCACCCCTCCACTTT. Its protein is CASSLESGNSPLHF. The full variable domain, rest sourced from reference TRBV5-4 and TRBJ1-6, is ETGVTQSPTHLIKTRGQQVTLRCSSQSGHNTVSWYQQALGQGPQFIFQYYREEENGRGNFPPRFSGLQFPNYSSELNVNALELDDSALYLCASSLESGNSPLHFGNGTRLTVT.

The chain joins TRBV7-2 to TRBJ2-3; D unclear. CDR1 is SGHTA and CDR2 is FQGNSA in the germline V gene. V was pared by 3 bases and J by 3 bases, with 7 bases between. The CDR3 extends over 13 amino acids. CDR3 amino acids: CASSFRRTDTQYF. Written as DNA, the CDR3 is TGTGCCAGCAGCTTCCGACGAACAGATACGCAGTATTTT.

This chain links TRBV20-1 with TRBJ2-3, with D perhaps matching TRBD1 or TRBD2 (5 bases each). V was trimmed by 7 bases and J by 0 bases, leaving 14 bases between them. The CDR3 sequence is 14 residues long. Germline V lookup: CDR1 DFQATT, CDR2 SNEGSKA (reference sequence). CDR3 bases: TGCAGTGTGGTTGGGACCGGGAGCACAGATACGCAGTATTTT. Protein: CSVVGTGSTDTQYF.

This clonotype was picked up one time. The J gene is TRBJ1-2, the V gene TRBV11-3, with D tentatively TRBD1 (6 bases). Germline CDR1 is SGHNT and CDR2 is YENEEA. V lost 4 bases, J lost 2 bases, and 11 bases lay in between. The CDR3 has 14 residues. The CDR3 DNA sequence: TGTGCCAGCAGCTCCCTCGACAGGAACTATGGCTACACCTTC. This codes for CASSSLDRNYGYTF. The whole variable domain, remainder taken from reference TRBV11-3 and TRBJ1-2, is EAGVVQSPRYKIIEKKQPVAFWCNPISGHNTLYWYLQNLGQGPELLIRYENEEAVDDSQLPKDRFSAERLKGVDSTLKIQPAELGDSAVYLCASSSLDRNYGYTFGSGTRLTVV.

V gene TRBV29-1 combines with J gene TRBJ1-1; 7 bases match TRBD1. The CDR3 totals 11 residues. Trimming removed 4 bases from V and 6 bases from J; junction bases left unmatched: 2. Germline-derived CDR1 and CDR2 are SQVTM and ANQGSEA. The CDR3: CSVVGGSEAFF. In DNA form, the CDR3 reads TGCAGCGTTGTAGGGGGCTCTGAAGCTTTCTTT.

The rearrangement joins TRBV7-2 to TRBJ1-2; D not resolved. The germline V and J ends were trimmed by 5 bases and 12 bases, with 16 bases remaining between them. CDR3 length: 12 residues. From germline, CDR1 is SGHTA and CDR2 FQGNSA. CDR3 region: CASSHPWIGHTF. DNA of the CDR3: TGTGCCAGCAGCCATCCCTGGATTGGGCACACCTTC. Using reference TRBV7-2 and TRBJ1-2 for the parts outside the CDR3, the full variable domain is GAGVSQSPSNKVTEKGKDVELRCDPISGHTALYWYRQSLGQGLEFLIYFQGNSAPDKSGLPSDRFSAERTGGSVSTLTIQRTQQEDSAVYLCASSHPWIGHTFGSGTRLTVV.

In its sample, this clonotype is medium-sized. The chain carries TRBV24-1 and TRBJ1-2; 7 bases map to TRBD1. Losses at the gene ends were 3 bases for V and 4 bases for J; bases not matched to a gene: 4. Germline CDR1 KGHDR, CDR2 SFDVKD. The CDR3 sequence is 14 residues long. In DNA form, the CDR3 reads TGTGCCACCAGTGATGATGACAGGGCCTATGGCTACACCTTC. It encodes CATSDDDRAYGYTF.

The chain links TRBV4-1 to TRBJ1-4; possibly TRBD1 for D (6 bases). Trimming removed 1 base from V and 1 base from J, with 10 bases in between. The CDR3 covers 16 residues. Germline V gene data show CDR1 as MGHRA and CDR2 as YSYEKL. The CDR3 DNA reads as TGCGCCAGCAGCCAAGGAAACAGGGTAACTAATGAAAAACTGTTTTTT. It is translated as CASSQGNRVTNEKLFF.

The rearrangement uses TRBV2 and TRBJ2-3; D gene unclear. V dropped 4 bases and J dropped 0 bases, with 8 bases sitting between them. The CDR3 consists of 14 residues. Germline V gene lookup returns CDR1 SNHLY and CDR2 FYNNEI. The CDR3 DNA reads TGTGCCAGCAGTGCCCAAATTAGCACAGATACGCAGTATTTT. Translated, it gives CASSAQISTDTQYF.

This clonotype has a handful of counts. The chain couples TRBV6-5 to TRBJ1-2; D is unresolved. In germline, CDR1 is MNHEY, CDR2 SVGAGI. Trimming removed 4 bases from V and 2 bases from J, with 2 bases in between. The CDR3 loop spans 11 amino acids. CDR3 DNA: TGTGCCAGCAGTTCAAACTATGGCTACACCTTC. Translation: CASSSNYGYTF.

This sequence joins TRBV6-2 or TRBV6-3 and TRBJ1-1, with a possible D match to TRBD1 (6 bases). The CDR3 is made up of 15 amino acids. V lost 6 bases and J lost 1, with 15 bases in between. CDR1 MNHEY and CDR2 SVGEGT come from the germline V gene. For the CDR3, the DNA is TGTGCCAGCAGCTATCGGGGGGGCAGGAACACTGAAGCTTTCTTT. Protein product: CASSYRGGRNTEAFF.

The table lists this clonotype with a few counts. The CDR3 loop reads CASTGLLGTDTQYF. The DNA for the CDR3 is TGTGCCAGCACGGGACTACTTGGAACAGATACGCAGTATTTT. This chain uses TRBV2 with TRBJ2-3; 7 bases line up with TRBD2. This CDR3 region has 14 residues. V lost 7 bases, J lost 3 bases, and 7 bases stayed unmatched. Germline V gene sequence: CDR1 SNHLY, CDR2 FYNNEI.

This clonotype was seen a few times. This sequence joins TRBV27 and TRBJ1-2, with TRBD1 identical over 9 bases. CDR1 is MNHEY, CDR2 SMNVEV, per germline (reference sequence). The CDR3 consists of 13 residues. V lost 6 bases to trimming and J lost 1 base; unmatched junction nucleotides: 0. The CDR3 reads CASRGQGNYGYTF. CDR3 nucleotide sequence: TGTGCCAGCAGGGGACAGGGTAACTATGGCTACACCTTC.

The rearrangement uses TRBV7-2 and TRBJ2-1, with D perhaps TRBD1 (6 bases). V lost 1 base and J 4 bases, leaving 11 bases between the germline ends. Germline V gene sequence: CDR1 SGHTA, CDR2 FQGNSA. The CDR3 is made up of 15 amino acids. The CDR3 reads CASSLESGEYNEQFF. The CDR3 DNA follows: TGTGCCAGCAGCTTAGAGTCAGGGGAATACAATGAGCAGTTCTTC.

The chain is built from TRBV6-1 and TRBJ2-1, with D tentatively TRBD1 (6 bases). The CDR3 has 13 amino acids. V lost 4 bases and J lost 4, with 8 bases in between. Germline CDR1 is MNHNS and CDR2 is SASEGT. The CDR3 sequence: CASSGGTYNEQFF. CDR3 DNA sequence: TGTGCCAGCAGTGGGGGGACATACAATGAGCAGTTCTTC.

This chain connects TRBV19 to TRBJ2-6; perhaps TRBD1 as D (5 bases). Trimming cost V 1 base and J 1 base, with 11 bases left between them. The length of the CDR3 is 17 residues. Germline V lookup: CDR1 LNHDA, CDR2 SQIVND (reference sequence). The CDR3 loop is CASSIVDRRSGANVLTF. The DNA of the CDR3 is TGTGCCAGTAGTATAGTCGACAGACGGTCTGGGGCCAACGTCCTGACTTTC.

This rearrangement joins TRBV7-2 to TRBJ1-2; no clear D gene. This CDR3 spans 14 amino acids. Germline CDR1 reads SGHTA; CDR2 reads FQGNSA. Trimming pared 0 bases from V and 7 bases from J, leaving 12 bases between. DNA for the CDR3: TGTGCCAGCAGCTTAGCCACAGCAGGCGTTGGCTACACCTTC. As protein: CASSLATAGVGYTF.

This clonotype came up a few times. CDR3 in amino acids: CASSDKGQAIYGYTF. CDR3 nucleotide sequence: TGTGCCAGCAGCGACAAGGGACAGGCCATCTATGGCTACACCTTC. The chain recombines TRBV5-4 with TRBJ1-2, with 8 bases aligning to TRBD1. The CDR3 is 15 residues long. The V gene's germline CDR1 is SGHNT and CDR2 YYREEE (reference sequence). Losses at the gene ends were 4 bases for V and 4 bases for J; bases not matched to a gene: 9.